A single sample is the source of the 8 T cell receptor beta chains below, sequenced in a study of hypomethylating agent response in myelodysplastic syndrome (dated by TCRdb to about 2021). Library prep was done by the immunoSEQ multiplex PCR assay. Sourced from immuneACCESS, this table was stored by TCRdb with only in-frame sequences that have V and J called. A share of the clones is absent; for the studies checked, an unresolved V gene accounts for under half, and the remainder has no known explanation. This sample is represented by over 3,500 clones; approximately 78% of them were singletons. Roughly 14% of the sample comes from the top ten. The sequences come from bone marrow, collected before or after starting hypomethylating agent treatment for myelodysplastic syndrome (not recorded which). The receptors originated from a human donor with myelodysplastic syndrome.

The rearrangement joins TRBV4-2 to TRBJ1-5; the D gene is possibly TRBD1 (6 bases). The CDR3 covers 17 residues. Germline lookup yields CDR1 LGHNA and CDR2 YNFKEQ. With 3 bases removed from V and 7 bases from J, the gap between germline ends came to 22 bases. CDR3 sequence: CASSHIPDSPEGQPQHF. CDR3 coding DNA: TGTGCCAGCAGCCATATCCCGGACAGCCCGGAGGGCCAGCCCCAGCATTTT.

This chain links TRBV6-1 with TRBJ1-2; no clear D. Trimming removed 10 bases from V and 6 bases from J, with 21 bases in between. The CDR3 has 14 residues. Per germline, CDR1 MNHNS and CDR2 SASEGT. The CDR3 loop is CATTATSYSDGYTF. The CDR3, as DNA: TGTGCCACCACGGCGACATCCTACTCTGATGGCTACACCTTC.

V usage is TRBV2 and J usage is TRBJ1-5; 9 nucleotides match TRBD1. The junction had 5 bases not matched to a gene; V was cut back by 5 bases and J by 6 bases. This CDR3 is built from 14 residues. Germline CDR1 SNHLY, CDR2 FYNNEI. Here the CDR3 DNA reads TGTGCCAGCAGTCCCGACAGGGGGGGTCAGCCCCAGCATTTT. Its translation: CASSPDRGGQPQHF.

The chain employs TRBV5-1 and TRBJ2-3; the D gene is possibly TRBD1 (7 bases). V was clipped by 4 bases and J by 1 base, with 13 bases between them. The length of the CDR3 is 15 residues. Germline V CDR1 and CDR2: SGHRS, YFSETQ. The CDR3 DNA is TGCGCCAGCAGCCCACAGGGGACTGGCACAGATACGCAGTATTTT. Residues: CASSPQGTGTDTQYF.

This clone was seen only a few times. The rearrangement joins TRBV5-1 to TRBJ1-1; TRBD1 matches 10 bases. From germline, CDR1 is SGHRS and CDR2 YFSETQ. The junction had 6 bases not matched to a gene; V was cut back by 2 bases and J by 5 bases. CDR3 length: 15 residues. This chain's CDR3 is CASSLGPGQGTEAFF. In nucleotides, the CDR3 is TGCGCCAGCAGCTTAGGTCCGGGACAGGGGACTGAAGCTTTCTTT.

This chain uses TRBV10-3 with TRBJ1-3; 10 positions match TRBD1. CDR1 and CDR2 from the germline V gene are ENHRY and SYGVKD. The CDR3 is 16 residues long. Trimming removed 6 bases from V and 4 bases from J; junction bases left unmatched: 9. The CDR3 bases are TGTGCCATCAGCGATCCGGGACAGGGGTTAGGAAACACCATATATTTT. Its translation: CAISDPGQGLGNTIYF.

This clone was observed a handful of times. The J gene is TRBJ1-4, the V gene TRBV30; TRBD1 agrees at 10 bases. This CDR3 contains 14 residues. Germline V gene lookup returns CDR1 GTSNPN and CDR2 SVGIG (reference sequence). Trimming removed 5 bases from V and 6 bases from J; junction bases left unmatched: 6. Here the CDR3 reads CAWGTGTGDEKLFF. The CDR3 DNA sequence: TGTGCCTGGGGAACAGGGACAGGGGATGAAAAACTGTTTTTT.

This rearrangement joins TRBV2 to TRBJ1-2; the D is unclear. Germline V lookup: CDR1 SNHLY, CDR2 FYNNEI. The V gene lost 7 bases and the J gene lost 2 bases, with 11 bases spanning the gap. The CDR3 has 13 residues. CDR3 amino acids: CASTSSGNYGYTF. CDR3 DNA: TGTGCCAGCACAAGTAGCGGGAACTATGGCTACACCTTC.